These 22 T cell receptor beta chains originate from one sample sequenced in a study of T-cell memory formation after mild COVID-19. MiXCR, run by TCRdb on the 5' RACE reads, gives a single entry per CDR3 protein. The table lists approximately 100,000 distinct CDR3 sequences, roughly 25% of them singletons. The sequencing sample was made of PBMCs or a T cell subset sorted from them (not recorded which). These receptors originate from a man aged 18 to 29 who had mild COVID-19 (a few samples of this study predate the infection). Cell type and time point are not known.

The V and J genes are TRBV7-9 and TRBJ2-3; TRBD2 aligns across 8 bases. V lost 1 base to trimming and J lost 0 bases; unmatched junction nucleotides: 6. CDR1 and CDR2 from the germline V gene are SEHNR and FQNEAQ (reference sequence). The CDR3 runs to 17 residues. The CDR3 DNA reads as TGTGCCAGCAGCTTAGAGATCTTAGCGGGGAGCACAGATACGCAGTATTTT. Translation gives CASSLEILAGSTDTQYF.

This clonotype was observed a handful of times. CDR3 bases: TGTGCCAGCAGCCCTGCCCCGGGGAATGAGCAGTTCTTC. It codes for CASSPAPGNEQFF. The rearrangement links TRBV7-9 to TRBJ2-1; D possibly corresponds to TRBD2 (5 bases). From germline, CDR1 is SEHNR and CDR2 FQNEAQ (reference sequence). V shed 5 bases and J shed 7 bases, with 12 bases lying between them. The CDR3 is 13 residues long.

This clonotype was recorded a few times. The rearrangement uses TRBV7-8 and TRBJ1-1; 9 nucleotides match TRBD1. The V gene end was trimmed by 4 bases and the J gene end by 5 bases; junction bases not matched to a gene: 2. The CDR3 has 13 amino acids. The germline V gene has CDR1 SGHVS and CDR2 FQNEAQ. The CDR3 here is CASSSDRGTEAFF. The CDR3 DNA reads TGTGCCAGCAGCTCTGACAGGGGGACTGAAGCTTTCTTT.

This clonotype was seen only a few times. The chain combines TRBV5-4 with TRBJ2-7; 9 bases are shared with TRBD1. The germline gives CDR1 SGHNT, CDR2 YYREEE (reference sequence). The CDR3 covers 14 residues. The ends lost 2 bases at V and 6 bases at J; junction bases unmatched: 6. The CDR3 protein is CASSFRDRVVEQYF. The CDR3 DNA follows: TGTGCCAGCAGCTTCCGGGACAGGGTTGTCGAGCAGTACTTC.

The CDR3 region is CASSAGQGARNQPQHF. The CDR3 nucleotides read TGCGCCAGCAGCGCGGGACAGGGGGCAAGGAATCAGCCCCAGCATTTT. This rearrangement joins TRBV10-2 to TRBJ1-5, with 12 bases aligning to TRBD1. This CDR3 has 16 amino acids. Germline-derived CDR1 and CDR2 are WSHSY and SAAADI. Germline trimming cut 6 bases from V and 4 bases from J; bases unmatched to any gene: 7.

V is TRBV29-1 and J is TRBJ1-1; TRBD1 agrees at 7 bases. V shed 7 bases, J shed 4 bases, and the junction held 6 bases outside the gene matches. CDR1 is SQVTM, CDR2 ANQGSEA, per germline. The CDR3 is 12 residues long. CDR3: CSAIQGTTEAFF. CDR3 nucleotides: TGCAGCGCAATACAGGGGACCACTGAAGCTTTCTTT.

This clonotype was seen only a few times. The chain combines TRBV4-1 with TRBJ2-5; 7 bases are a match to TRBD1. V lost 4 bases, J lost 2 bases, and 10 bases stayed unmatched. Germline assignment: CDR1 MGHRA and CDR2 YSYEKL. This CDR3 contains 16 residues. In DNA form, the CDR3 reads TGCGCCAGCAGCCCACGGATGGGACAGTTACAAGAGACCCAGTACTTC. It encodes CASSPRMGQLQETQYF.

This clonotype was seen a handful of times. The rearrangement joins TRBV11-2 to TRBJ1-2; D gene unclear. V was shortened by 5 bases and J by 8 bases, with 15 bases between the two germline ends. The CDR3 loop spans 13 amino acids. Germline V gene lookup returns CDR1 SGHAT and CDR2 FQNNGV. CDR3 sequence: CASSMDLEGGYTF. The CDR3 region has the DNA TGTGCCAGCAGCATGGACCTTGAAGGGGGCTACACCTTC.

This chain links TRBV25-1 with TRBJ2-7; 7 bases map to TRBD2. After removal of 8 bases from V and 4 bases from J, the junction contained 11 bases not matched to a gene. CDR3 length equals 14 residues. Germline CDR1 MGHDK, CDR2 SYGVNS. The CDR3 protein is CASSPGGAEYEQYF. CDR3 DNA sequence: TGTGCCAGCTCGCCGGGGGGAGCCGAGTACGAGCAGTACTTC.

The table lists this clonotype with many counts. J is TRBJ2-6 and V is TRBV4-1; 8 bases fit TRBD1. The CDR3 totals 18 residues. CDR1 and CDR2 from the germline V gene are MGHRA and YSYEKL. The J segment lost 0 bases and the V segment lost 4 bases, leaving 8 bases of the junction unmatched. CDR3 residues: CASSRGTGLSSGANVLTF. As DNA, the CDR3 is TGCGCCAGCAGCCGTGGGACAGGCCTTAGCTCTGGGGCCAACGTCCTGACTTTC.

This clonotype was seen only a few times. The chain employs TRBV29-1 and TRBJ1-1; no clear D gene. CDR1 is SQVTM, CDR2 ANQGSEA, per germline. Trimming removed 7 bases from V and 1 base from J, with 7 bases in between. The CDR3 spans 11 residues. CDR3 coding DNA: TGCAGCGCCCGGCAGAACACTGAAGCTTTCTTT. Translating it yields CSARQNTEAFF.

A few counts support this clonotype. The chain combines TRBV5-8 with TRBJ2-4; tentative D call: TRBD1 (5 bases). Deletions cut 0 bases from V and 0 bases from J, with 13 bases between. The germline V gene has CDR1 SGHTS and CDR2 YDEGEE. This CDR3 contains 17 residues. The CDR3 sequence: CASSLDPDRLAKNIQYF. The CDR3 coding sequence is TGTGCCAGCAGCTTGGACCCCGACAGATTAGCCAAAAACATTCAGTACTTC.

The CDR3 is CASRYSGGPYNEQFF. The CDR3, as DNA: TGTGCCAGCAGATATAGCGGGGGGCCCTACAATGAGCAGTTCTTC. The gene calls are TRBV6-2 or TRBV6-3 and TRBJ2-1, with 10 bases aligning to TRBD2. Losses at the gene ends were 6 bases for V and 2 bases for J; bases not matched to a gene: 4. CDR1 is MNHEY and CDR2 is SVGEGT in the germline V gene. The CDR3 has 15 residues.

The gene calls are TRBV12-3 or TRBV12-4 and TRBJ1-1; D remains unclear. This CDR3 comprises 12 residues. V lost 3 bases and J 3 bases, leaving 5 bases between the germline ends. In nucleotides, the CDR3 is TGTGCCAGCAGTTTCCTGGACACTGAAGCTTTCTTT. It is translated as CASSFLDTEAFF.

This clonotype was seen a handful of times. The chain combines TRBV6-2 or TRBV6-3 with TRBJ2-6; 8 bases align to TRBD1. CDR3 size: 16 residues. Germline trimming cut 2 bases from V and 2 bases from J; bases unmatched to any gene: 2. Germline V gene lookup returns CDR1 MNHEY and CDR2 SVGEGT. The CDR3, as DNA: TGTGCCAGCAGTTACACCAGGGGGCCTGGGGCCAACGTCCTGACTTTC. Translating gives CASSYTRGPGANVLTF.

This clonotype was detected a few times. V usage is TRBV7-6 and J usage is TRBJ2-2, with D uncertain. This CDR3 is 15 amino acids long. The V gene lost 3 bases and the J gene lost 4 bases, with 12 bases spanning the gap. Germline V lookup: CDR1 SGHVS, CDR2 FNYEAQ. The CDR3 nucleotides read TGTGCCAGCAGCTTTTCTGGGGAAGGCACCGGGGAGCTGTTTTTT. This sequence encodes CASSFSGEGTGELFF.

V usage is TRBV12-3 or TRBV12-4 and J usage is TRBJ2-1; D is possibly TRBD2 (5 bases). The length of the CDR3 is 16 residues. Trimming shortened V by 1 base and J by 4 bases, and 14 bases separated the two germline ends. CDR3: CASSLGTPGWYNEQFF. The DNA of the CDR3 is TGTGCCAGCAGTTTAGGCACCCCGGGATGGTACAATGAGCAGTTCTTC.

The rearrangement uses TRBV15 and TRBJ1-4; D call uncertain. CDR3 length equals 15 residues. The germline V and J ends were trimmed by 0 bases and 8 bases, with 13 bases remaining between them. Germline CDR1 is LNHNV and CDR2 is YYDKDF (reference sequence). As DNA, the CDR3 is TGTGCCACCAGCAGAGAAAGAGTCACGGGAGAAAAACTGTTTTTT. Translation gives CATSRERVTGEKLFF.

The chain is built from TRBV4-3 and TRBJ2-1, with 9 bases lining up with TRBD2. This CDR3 region has 16 residues. Germline V lookup: CDR1 LGHNA, CDR2 YSLEER. After removal of 4 bases from V and 8 bases from J, the junction contained 12 bases not matched to a gene. CDR3 region: CASSRSGTSPPDEQFF. DNA for the CDR3: TGCGCCAGCAGCCGATCCGGGACTAGCCCCCCGGATGAGCAGTTCTTC.

This clonotype appeared a few times. This chain connects TRBV6-5 to TRBJ1-2; D unclear. Germline V gene lookup returns CDR1 MNHEY and CDR2 SVGAGI. Trimming cost V 4 bases and J 4 bases, with 7 bases left between them. The length of the CDR3 is 12 residues. The CDR3 nucleotides read TGTGCCAGCAGTTTAGGTTCCTATGGCTACACCTTC. Encoded protein: CASSLGSYGYTF.

This clonotype was found a few times. The rearrangement joins TRBV7-8 to TRBJ2-1; D might be TRBD1 or TRBD2, each matching 8 bases. Germline V gives CDR1 SGHVS, CDR2 FQNEAQ. The CDR3 totals 19 residues. With 1 base removed from V and 6 bases from J, the gap between germline ends came to 25 bases. CDR3 in amino acids: CASSLGRTGIRLASNEQFF. CDR3 nucleotide sequence: TGTGCCAGCAGCTTAGGCAGGACAGGGATACGACTAGCGAGCAATGAGCAGTTCTTC.

The V call is TRBV7-9, the J call TRBJ2-2; 10 positions match TRBD1. Looked up from germline, CDR1 is SEHNR and CDR2 is FQNEAQ (reference sequence). The ends lost 5 bases at V and 4 bases at J; junction bases unmatched: 7. This CDR3 is 16 amino acids long. The chain's CDR3 is CASSEPGTGATGELFF. CDR3 nucleotides: TGTGCCAGCAGCGAACCCGGGACAGGGGCCACCGGGGAGCTGTTTTTT.